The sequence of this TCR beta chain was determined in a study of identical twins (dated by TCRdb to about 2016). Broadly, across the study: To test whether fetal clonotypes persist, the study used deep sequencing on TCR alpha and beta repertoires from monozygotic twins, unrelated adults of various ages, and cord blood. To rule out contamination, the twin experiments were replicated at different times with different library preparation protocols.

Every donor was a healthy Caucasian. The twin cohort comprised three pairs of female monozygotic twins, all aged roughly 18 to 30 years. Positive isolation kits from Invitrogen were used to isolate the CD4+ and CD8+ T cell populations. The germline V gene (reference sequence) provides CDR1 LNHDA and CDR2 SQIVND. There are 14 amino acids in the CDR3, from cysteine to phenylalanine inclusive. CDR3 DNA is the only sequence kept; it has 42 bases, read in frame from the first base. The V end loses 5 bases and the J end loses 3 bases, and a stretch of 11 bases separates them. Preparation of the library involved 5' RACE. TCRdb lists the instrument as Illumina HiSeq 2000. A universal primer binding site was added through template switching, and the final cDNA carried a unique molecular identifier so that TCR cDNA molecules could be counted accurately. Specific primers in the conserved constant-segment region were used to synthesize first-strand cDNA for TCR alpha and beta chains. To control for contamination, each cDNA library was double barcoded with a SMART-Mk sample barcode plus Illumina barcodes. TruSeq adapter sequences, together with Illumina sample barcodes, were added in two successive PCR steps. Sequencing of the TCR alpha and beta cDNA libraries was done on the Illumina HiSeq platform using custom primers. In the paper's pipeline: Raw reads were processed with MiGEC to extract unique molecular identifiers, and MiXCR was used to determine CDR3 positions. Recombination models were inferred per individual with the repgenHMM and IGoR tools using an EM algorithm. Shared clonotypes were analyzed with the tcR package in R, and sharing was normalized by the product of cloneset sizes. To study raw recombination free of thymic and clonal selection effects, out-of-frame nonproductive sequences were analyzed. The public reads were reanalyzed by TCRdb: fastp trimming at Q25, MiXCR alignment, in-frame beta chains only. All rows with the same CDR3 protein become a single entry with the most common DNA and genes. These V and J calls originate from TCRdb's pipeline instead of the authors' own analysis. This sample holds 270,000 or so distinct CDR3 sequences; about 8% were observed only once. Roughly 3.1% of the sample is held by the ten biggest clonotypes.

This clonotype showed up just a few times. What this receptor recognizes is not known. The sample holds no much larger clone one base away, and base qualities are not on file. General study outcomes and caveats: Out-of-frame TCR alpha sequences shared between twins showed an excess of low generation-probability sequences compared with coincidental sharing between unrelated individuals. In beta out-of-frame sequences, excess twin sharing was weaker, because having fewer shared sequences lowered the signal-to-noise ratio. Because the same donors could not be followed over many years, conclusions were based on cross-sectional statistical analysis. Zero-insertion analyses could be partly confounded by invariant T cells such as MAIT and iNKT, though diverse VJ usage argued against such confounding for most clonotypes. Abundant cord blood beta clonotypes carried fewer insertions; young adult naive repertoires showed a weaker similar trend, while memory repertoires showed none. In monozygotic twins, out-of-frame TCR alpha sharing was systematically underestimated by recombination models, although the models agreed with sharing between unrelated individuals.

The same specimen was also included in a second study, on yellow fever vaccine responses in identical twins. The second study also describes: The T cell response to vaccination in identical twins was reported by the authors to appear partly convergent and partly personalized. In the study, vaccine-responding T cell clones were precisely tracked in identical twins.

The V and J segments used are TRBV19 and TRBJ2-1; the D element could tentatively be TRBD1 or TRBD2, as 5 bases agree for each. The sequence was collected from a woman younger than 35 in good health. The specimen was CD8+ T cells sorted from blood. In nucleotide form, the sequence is TGTGCCAGTAGTTTCCGGGACGGCTACAATGAGCAGTTCTTC. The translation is CASSFRDGYNEQFF.